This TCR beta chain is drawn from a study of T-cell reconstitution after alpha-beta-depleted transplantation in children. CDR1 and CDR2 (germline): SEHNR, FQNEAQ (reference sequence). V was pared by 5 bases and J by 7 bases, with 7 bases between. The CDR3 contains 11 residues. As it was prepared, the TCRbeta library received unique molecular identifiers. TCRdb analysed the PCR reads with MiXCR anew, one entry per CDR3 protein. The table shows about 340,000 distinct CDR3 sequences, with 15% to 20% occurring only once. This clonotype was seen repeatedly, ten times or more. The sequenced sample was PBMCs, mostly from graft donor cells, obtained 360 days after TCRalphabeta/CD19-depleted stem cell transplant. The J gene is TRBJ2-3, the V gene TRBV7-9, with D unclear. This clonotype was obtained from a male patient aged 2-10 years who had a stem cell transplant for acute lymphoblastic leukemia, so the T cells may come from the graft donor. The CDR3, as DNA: TGTGCCAGCAGCCCACGGTATACGCAGTATTTT. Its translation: CASSPRYTQYF.